A single sample gave rise to the 23 T cell receptor beta chains below, sequenced in a study of shared clonotypes between healthy human individuals. The method was immunoSEQ multiplex PCR; TCRdb's version includes in-frame clones alone and lacks a portion of them. The sample contains fewer than 1.4 million clones, approximately 78% of which appear only once. The sequenced sample was memory CD4+ T cells from PBMCs. The subset: CD45RA-negative fraction. The origin of the receptors is a man between 18 and 29 years old in good health. Some clones in this sample may be carry-over from other donors' samples.

The chain combines TRBV4-1 with TRBJ1-2; D is uncertain. The CDR3 runs to 14 residues. CDR1 and CDR2 from the germline V gene are MGHRA and YSYEKL. Trimming took off 0 bases at V and 5 bases at J, with 10 bases between the two ends. The CDR3, as DNA: TGCGCCAGCAGCCAAGAAAACAGTCCTTATGGCTACACCTTC. Its protein is CASSQENSPYGYTF.

The chain joins TRBV2 to TRBJ1-1, with D unresolved. V lost 8 bases, J lost 2 bases, and 21 bases lay in between. CDR1 is SNHLY and CDR2 is FYNNEI in the germline V gene. The CDR3 spans 16 residues. Here the CDR3 DNA reads TGTGCCAGCGGAACCTCTAGGGCCAAATTCAACACTGAAGCTTTCTTT. Residues: CASGTSRAKFNTEAFF.

This clone appeared a single time. The gene calls are TRBV7-8 and TRBJ2-5, with 9 bases aligning to TRBD1. The better agreement between TRBJ2-7 and the DNA end casts doubt on the J call. The CDR3 sequence is 15 residues long. Per germline, CDR1 SGHVS and CDR2 FQNEAQ. CDR3 DNA sequence: TGTGCCAGCAGCTTAGCCCGGGACAGGGCCAACGAGCAGTACTTC. This translates into CASSLARDRANEQYF.

J is TRBJ2-7 and V is TRBV28, with 9 bases identical to TRBD2. Germline CDR1 reads MDHEN; CDR2 reads SYDVKM. V shed 5 bases, J shed 6 bases, and the junction held 8 bases outside the gene matches. The CDR3 is 14 residues long. In DNA, the CDR3 is TGTGCCAGCAGTAAGGCGGGAGGGGATTTCGAGCAGTACTTC. Its protein product is CASSKAGGDFEQYF.

A single count supports this clone. This is likely an artifact of a read error, given a far larger clone one base away. The J gene is TRBJ2-5, the V gene TRBV29-1, with D maybe TRBD1 (5 bases). Germline CDR1 is SQVTM and CDR2 is ANQGSEA. CDR3 length equals 12 residues. CDR3 region: CGVSQGQETQYF. CDR3 nucleotides: TGCGGCGTGAGTCAGGGACAAGAGACCCAGTACTTC.

The rearrangement links TRBV5-1 to TRBJ1-2; the match to TRBD1 covers 7 bases. V was pared by 5 bases and J by 7 bases, with 11 bases of the junction left unmatched. The CDR3 length is 14 residues. Germline V gene lookup returns CDR1 SGHRS and CDR2 YFSETQ. DNA of the CDR3: TGCGCCAGCAGGGGCAGAGGGGACAGACTTGGCTACACCTTC. The encoded protein is CASRGRGDRLGYTF.

In the case of this clone: It may be a read error: a sequence one base away is much more abundant. The sample holds other DNA sequences that translate to the same CDR3. This chain connects TRBV29-1 to TRBJ1-5; 7 bases map to TRBD1. The CDR3 totals 15 residues. CDR1 and CDR2 from the germline V gene are SQVTM and ANQGSEA. V was pared by 4 bases and J by 7 bases, with 13 bases of the junction left unmatched. The CDR3 DNA reads as TGCAGCGTTGTAATAAACGGAGGGGGCGGCCAGCCCCAGCATTTT. As protein: CSVVINGGGGQPQHF.

The chain employs TRBV29-1 and TRBJ2-7; possible D gene TRBD2, 6 bases. CDR3 length: 15 amino acids. V lost 5 bases and J lost 6, with 23 bases in between. Germline CDR1 SQVTM, CDR2 ANQGSEA. The CDR3 DNA is TGCAGCGTTTTAGGAGGGACGATATCCGACCGCGAGCAGTACTTC. This encodes CSVLGGTISDREQYF.

This chain joins TRBV28 and TRBJ2-7, with 10 nucleotides matching TRBD1. CDR1 and CDR2 (germline): MDHEN, SYDVKM. V lost 10 bases, J lost 6 bases, and 9 bases stayed unmatched. This CDR3 is 13 amino acids long. In DNA, the CDR3 is TGTGCCATAGGACAGGGGGGATCACCCGAGCAGTACTTC. Translated: CAIGQGGSPEQYF.

The chain recombines TRBV6-5 with TRBJ1-5; D might be TRBD1 (6 bases). The CDR3 is 14 residues long. CDR1 is MNHEY and CDR2 is SVGAGI in the germline V gene. V lost 3 bases to trimming and J lost 5 bases, with 11 bases between them. The CDR3 protein is CASSYTGLHQPQHF. CDR3 nucleotide sequence: TGTGCCAGCAGTTATACAGGGCTCCATCAGCCCCAGCATTTT.

This clone was detected once. V gene TRBV5-1 combines with J gene TRBJ2-6; D unresolved. Deletions cut 0 bases from V and 0 bases from J, with 10 bases between. This CDR3 spans 17 amino acids. Germline assignment: CDR1 SGHRS and CDR2 YFSETQ. Here the CDR3 reads CASSLARSSSGANVLTF. In DNA, the CDR3 is TGCGCCAGCAGCTTGGCGAGGAGTAGCTCTGGGGCCAACGTCCTGACTTTC.

This clone has a single count. It may be a read error: a sequence one base away is much more abundant. The rearrangement joins TRBV7-9 to TRBJ2-7, with a weak D call TRBD1 (7 bases). The ends were cut back, 5 bases at V and 5 bases at J, with 16 bases in the middle. The CDR3 covers 14 residues. Germline assignment: CDR1 SEHNR and CDR2 FQNEAQ (reference sequence). The CDR3: CASSPQGEVNEQYF. The CDR3 coding sequence is TGTGCCAGCAGCCCTCAGGGGGAGGTGAACGAGCAGTACTTC.

The chain is built from TRBV11-1 and TRBJ2-1; TRBD2 agrees at 7 bases. This CDR3 contains 16 residues. Trimming removed 7 bases from V and 2 bases from J; junction bases left unmatched: 11. The germline gives CDR1 SGHAT, CDR2 FQDESV (reference sequence). CDR3 nucleotides: TGTGCCAGCACCCAAACCCTAAGCGGGACCTACAATGAGCAGTTCTTC. Its protein product is CASTQTLSGTYNEQFF.

CDR3 coding DNA: TGCGCCAGCAGATCCGGGACTAGCCTTTCCTACGAGCAGTACTTC. Translation gives CASRSGTSLSYEQYF. V gene TRBV5-1 combines with J gene TRBJ2-7, with 9 bases matching TRBD2. The J segment lost 1 base and the V segment lost 5 bases, leaving 7 bases of the junction unmatched. Germline CDR1 reads SGHRS; CDR2 reads YFSETQ. The CDR3 is 15 amino acids.

V is TRBV11-2 and J is TRBJ2-3; TRBD2 matches at 8 bases. The CDR3 sequence is 16 residues long. The ends lost 4 bases at V and 2 bases at J; junction bases unmatched: 8. The germline V gene has CDR1 SGHAT and CDR2 FQNNGV. CDR3 region: CASSWALAGTTDTQYF. In DNA form, the CDR3 reads TGTGCCAGCAGCTGGGCATTAGCGGGAACCACAGATACGCAGTATTTT. Looking up the rest from reference TRBV11-2 and TRBJ2-3 gives the full variable domain: EAGVAQSPRYKIIEKRQSVAFWCNPISGHATLYWYQQILGQGPKLLIQFQNNGVVDDSQLPKDRFSAERLKGVDSTLKIQPAKLEDSAVYLCASSWALAGTTDTQYFGPGTRLTVL.

The rearrangement uses TRBV5-1 and TRBJ2-7, with D possibly TRBD1 on 6 matching bases. Germline values: CDR1 SGHRS, CDR2 YFSETQ. V gave up 4 bases and J gave up 0 bases, with 11 bases separating them. The CDR3 is 14 amino acids. This chain's CDR3 is CASSAPDSSYEQYF. The DNA for the CDR3 is TGCGCCAGCAGCGCCCCGGACAGCTCCTACGAGCAGTACTTC.

The V call is TRBV4-2, the J call TRBJ2-5; TRBD2 might be the D (5 bases). Germline assignment: CDR1 LGHNA and CDR2 YNFKEQ. The CDR3 length is 13 residues. Trimming removed 1 base from V and 7 bases from J, with 10 bases in between. CDR3 in amino acids: CASSQVLAGTQYF. CDR3 DNA: TGTGCCAGCAGCCAAGTCCTAGCAGGGACCCAGTACTTC.

The chain recombines TRBV28 with TRBJ1-3; D ambiguous. CDR3 length equals 15 residues. Trimming removed 5 bases from V and 0 bases from J, with 11 bases in between. Germline CDR1 reads MDHEN; CDR2 reads SYDVKM. CDR3 residues: CASSALRTSGNTIYF. The CDR3 DNA is TGTGCCAGCAGTGCCCTGAGAACCTCTGGAAACACCATATATTTT.

The chain couples TRBV28 to TRBJ1-6; TRBD1 matches at 8 bases. Germline V gene data show CDR1 as MDHEN and CDR2 as SYDVKM. V lost 6 bases to trimming and J lost 2 bases; unmatched junction nucleotides: 3. The CDR3 runs to 15 residues. CDR3: CASRRQGTYNSPLHF. For the CDR3, the DNA is TGTGCCAGCAGACGACAGGGGACCTATAATTCACCCCTCCACTTT.

This chain connects TRBV28 to TRBJ1-1; D is possibly TRBD1 (5 bases). CDR3 size: 13 residues. The V end lost 11 bases, the J end lost 0 bases, and 13 bases lay between the germline ends. Germline CDR1 reads MDHEN; CDR2 reads SYDVKM. DNA for the CDR3: TGTGCCGCTGGGGGGAGTATGAACACTGAAGCTTTCTTT. Protein: CAAGGSMNTEAFF. Full variable domain (rest looked up from reference TRBV28 and TRBJ1-1): DVKVTQSSRYLVKRTGEKVFLECVQDMDHENMFWYRQDPGLGLRLIYFSYDVKMKEKGDIPEGYSVSREKKERFSLILESASTNQTSMYLCAAGGSMNTEAFFGQGTRLTVV.

This clone was observed a few times. The J gene is TRBJ2-7, the V gene TRBV5-4, with D perhaps matching TRBD2 (5 bases). Per the germline V gene, CDR1 is SGHNT and CDR2 is YYREEE (reference sequence). V was cut by 0 bases and J by 5 bases, with 9 bases left in between. The CDR3 spans 13 residues. The CDR3: CASSLVSGDEQYF. CDR3 bases: TGTGCCAGCAGCTTGGTTTCCGGGGACGAGCAGTACTTC.

The sample holds one count of this clone. The chain joins TRBV5-4 to TRBJ1-2; 7 bases are a match to TRBD1. V lost 0 bases, J lost 5 bases, and 10 bases stayed unmatched. From germline, CDR1 is SGHNT and CDR2 YYREEE (reference sequence). The CDR3 spans 16 residues. CDR3 sequence: CASSLVRRTGGYGYTF. CDR3 coding DNA: TGTGCCAGCAGCTTGGTGCGTCGGACAGGAGGATATGGCTACACCTTC.

The gene calls are TRBV21-1 and TRBJ2-5; no check of the table's D call, TRBD1, against the DNA was made. TRBV21-1 is described as a pseudogene. This CDR3 is 15 amino acids long. The CDR3 DNA sequence: TGTGCCAGCAGCAAAAACGCGACAGTCCAAGAGACCCAGTACTTC. Protein: CASSKNATVQETQYF.